A selection of T cell receptor beta chains follows, all from one sample in a study of blood T cell repertoires in COVID-19. TCRdb's copy holds only in-frame clones and misses some; the assay was immunoSEQ multiplex PCR. The sample has roughly 110,000 clones; roughly 84% are singletons. Sequenced input: peripheral blood. Receptor source: a human donor in a cohort sampled during active COVID-19. CDR3s include the opening cysteine and the closing phenylalanine or tryptophan. Each record gives: V gene, J gene, CDR3 protein.

TRBV6-5	TRBJ1-5	CASTEVFNQPQHF
TRBV7-3	TRBJ2-7	CASSFGASGSYEQYF
TRBV6-5	TRBJ1-2	CASSRQGMKNYGYTF
TRBV9	TRBJ2-2	CASGGQGSGELFF
TRBV24-1	TRBJ1-5	CATSDAGGASQPQHF
TRBV7-3	TRBJ2-3	CASSFGGMGTDTQYF
TRBV2	TRBJ1-1	CASSSPGREGTEAFF
TRBV4-1	TRBJ1-4	CASSQPYEKLFF
TRBV3-1/TRBV3-2	TRBJ2-7	CASATGGTYEQYF
TRBV6-5	TRBJ1-1	CASSRTGVNTEAFF
TRBV6-2/TRBV6-3	TRBJ2-1	CASSSRGGRDAYNEQFF
TRBV9	TRBJ2-3	CASSVWEYGTDTQYF
TRBV21-1	TRBJ1-2	CASRDRAYYGYTF
TRBV21-1	TRBJ1-1	CASSNLDRVMNTEAFF
TRBV19	TRBJ1-3	CASSTNWDTSGNTIYF
TRBV12-3/TRBV12-4	TRBJ2-2	CASGRDTGELFF
TRBV7-2	TRBJ2-2	CASNLRQGYTGELFF
TRBV27	TRBJ1-1	CASSFSGQVNTEAFF